This T cell receptor beta chain derives from a study of blood T cell repertoires in COVID-19. Study overall: Sources were T cells, B-cell-depleted T cells, or PBMCs; the material itself was cDNA or gDNA.

This table comes from immunoSEQ multiplex PCR, and its TCRdb copy is limited to in-frame clones, with some not included. The table has some 350,000 clones, around 83% seen once. The length of the CDR3 is 14 residues. Trimming took off 0 bases at V and 2 bases at J, with 8 bases between the two ends. From germline, CDR1 is SGHRS and CDR2 YFSETQ. The chain combines TRBV5-1 with TRBJ1-2, with D unclear. The source material was peripheral blood. This clonotype originated in a man aged 25-45 years with active or convalescent COVID-19. This CDR3 is CASSLDQVNYGYTF. The CDR3 DNA follows: TGCGCCAGCAGCTTGGACCAGGTCAACTATGGCTACACCTTC.